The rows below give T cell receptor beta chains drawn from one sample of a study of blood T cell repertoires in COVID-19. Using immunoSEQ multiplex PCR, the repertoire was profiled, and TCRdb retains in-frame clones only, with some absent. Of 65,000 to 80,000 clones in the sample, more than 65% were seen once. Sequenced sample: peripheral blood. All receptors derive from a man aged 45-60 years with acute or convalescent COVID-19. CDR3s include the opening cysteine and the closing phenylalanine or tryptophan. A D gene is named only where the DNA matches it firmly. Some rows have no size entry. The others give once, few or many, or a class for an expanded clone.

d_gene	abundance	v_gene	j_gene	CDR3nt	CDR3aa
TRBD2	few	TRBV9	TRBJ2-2	TGTGCCAGCAGCGTAGATCCAGCGGGGACCGGCGGGGAGCTGTTTTTT	CASSVDPAGTGGELFF
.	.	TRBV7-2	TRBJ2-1	TGTGCCAGCAGCTCAGGCTCCTACAATGAGCAGTTCTTC	CASSSGSYNEQFF
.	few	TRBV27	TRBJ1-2	TGTGCCAGCAGTTTCAACAGGGTCTATGGCTACACCTTC	CASSFNRVYGYTF
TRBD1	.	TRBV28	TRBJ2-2	TGTGCCAGCAGTCCACAGGGGGCGCGGACCGGGGAGCTGTTTTTT	CASSPQGARTGELFF
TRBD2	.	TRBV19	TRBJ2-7	TGTGCCAGTAGTACCCTGGTTAGCGGGGGCCGCAGCTCCTACGAGCAGTACTTC	CASSTLVSGGRSSYEQYF
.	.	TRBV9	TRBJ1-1	TGTGCCAGCAGCGTTCGGAGTTGGGACACTGAAGCTTTCTTT	CASSVRSWDTEAFF
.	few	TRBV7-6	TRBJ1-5	TGTGCCAGCAGCTTAACCCCGGGGGGTAATCAGCCCCAGCATTTT	CASSLTPGGNQPQHF
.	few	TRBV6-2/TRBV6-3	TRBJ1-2	TGTGCCAGCAGCGGACACAACTATGGCTACACCTTC	CASSGHNYGYTF
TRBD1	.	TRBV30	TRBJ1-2	TGTGCCTGGAGTGTCGGGACAGGGAATGGCTACACCTTC	CAWSVGTGNGYTF
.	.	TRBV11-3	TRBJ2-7	TGTGCCAGCAGCTTGGGGCCCTCCTACGAGCAGTACTTC	CASSLGPSYEQYF
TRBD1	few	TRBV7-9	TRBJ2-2	TGTGCCAGCAGCCAGCAGGGGGTTCCGGCGTTGTACACCGGGGAGCTGTTTTTT	CASSQQGVPALYTGELFF
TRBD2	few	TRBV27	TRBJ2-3	TGTGCCAGCAGCCGGGGACTAGCGGGTCGCGAGACTACGCAGTATTTT	CASSRGLAGRETTQYF
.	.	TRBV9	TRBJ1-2	TGTGCCAGCAGCGTAGACAACGGAGCTAACTATGGCTACACCTTC	CASSVDNGANYGYTF
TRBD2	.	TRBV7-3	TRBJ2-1	TGTGCCAGCAGCCAGCAGCGGGAGTGGAGTGAGCAGTTCTTC	CASSQQREWSEQFF
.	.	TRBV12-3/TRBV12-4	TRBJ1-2	TGTGCCAGCAGTACGTACAGGGACGGCTACACCTTC	CASSTYRDGYTF
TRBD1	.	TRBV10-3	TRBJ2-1	TGTGCCATCAGTGGACAAGACGGGACAGGGGGCAATGAGCAGTTCTTC	CAISGQDGTGGNEQFF
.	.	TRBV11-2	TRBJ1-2	TGTGCCAGCAGCTCAGCGCTTACTCCGGGACATCCCTATGGCTACACCTTC	CASSSALTPGHPYGYTF
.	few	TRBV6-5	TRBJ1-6	TGTGCCAGCAGTTACTTGGGCCGGAAGGATTCACCCCTCCACTTT	CASSYLGRKDSPLHF
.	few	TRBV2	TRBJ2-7	TGTGCCAGCAGTCCCCAAACGGGACTCCTCTACGAGCAGTACTTC	CASSPQTGLLYEQYF
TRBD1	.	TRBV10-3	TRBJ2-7	TGTGCCATCAGCGGAACAGGGGACGAGCAGTACTTC	CAISGTGDEQYF
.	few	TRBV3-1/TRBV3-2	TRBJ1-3	TGTGCCAGCAGCCAAGACCTCCCAGCAGGTCGCTCTGGAAACACCATATATTTT	CASSQDLPAGRSGNTIYF
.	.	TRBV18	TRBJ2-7	TGTGCCAGCTCACGTTCTTCAGGGGATACTCGCGAGCAGTACTTC	CASSRSSGDTREQYF
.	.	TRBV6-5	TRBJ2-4	TGTGCCAGCAGGCAGGGTGTCAAAAACATTCAGTACTTC	CASRQGVKNIQYF
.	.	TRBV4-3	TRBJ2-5	TGCGCCAGCAGCCAAGGGCGGGGACCGGGGGAGACCCAGTACTTC	CASSQGRGPGETQYF
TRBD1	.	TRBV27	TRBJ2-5	TGTGCCAGCAGTTCGGGACAGAACCAAGAGACCCAGTACTTC	CASSSGQNQETQYF
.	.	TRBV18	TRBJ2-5	TGTGCCAGCTCTCCCCAGGGGGGACCCCAAGAGACCCAGTACTTC	CASSPQGGPQETQYF
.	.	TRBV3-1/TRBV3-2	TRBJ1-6	TGTGCCAGCAGCCAAGATGGGGGGAATTCACCCCTCCACTTT	CASSQDGGNSPLHF
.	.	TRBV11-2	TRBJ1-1	TGTGCCAGCAGAGGTTGGGGGGTTGACACTGAAGCTTTCTTT	CASRGWGVDTEAFF
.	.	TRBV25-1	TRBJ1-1	TGTGCCAGCCGAGGGCTCGGGAACACTGAAGCTTTCTTT	CASRGLGNTEAFF
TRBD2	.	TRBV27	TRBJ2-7	TGTGCCAGCCGACGGACTAGCGGGAGGATTGTCTACGAGCAGTACTTC	CASRRTSGRIVYEQYF
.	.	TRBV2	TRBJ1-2	TGTGCCAGCTCAGGACAGCGCTATGGCTACACCTTC	CASSGQRYGYTF
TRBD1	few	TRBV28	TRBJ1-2	TGTGCCAGCAGTCCGCGGGACAGCACCATCTATGGCTACACCTTC	CASSPRDSTIYGYTF
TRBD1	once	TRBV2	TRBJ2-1	TGTGCCAGCAGTGAAGCAACTGCCTGGACAGGGGTAAGGTATGAGCAGTTCTTC	CASSEATAWTGVRYEQFF
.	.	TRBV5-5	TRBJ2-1	TGTGCCAGCAGCCCGGAGCGGACTCCTAACAATGAGCAGTTCTTC	CASSPERTPNNEQFF